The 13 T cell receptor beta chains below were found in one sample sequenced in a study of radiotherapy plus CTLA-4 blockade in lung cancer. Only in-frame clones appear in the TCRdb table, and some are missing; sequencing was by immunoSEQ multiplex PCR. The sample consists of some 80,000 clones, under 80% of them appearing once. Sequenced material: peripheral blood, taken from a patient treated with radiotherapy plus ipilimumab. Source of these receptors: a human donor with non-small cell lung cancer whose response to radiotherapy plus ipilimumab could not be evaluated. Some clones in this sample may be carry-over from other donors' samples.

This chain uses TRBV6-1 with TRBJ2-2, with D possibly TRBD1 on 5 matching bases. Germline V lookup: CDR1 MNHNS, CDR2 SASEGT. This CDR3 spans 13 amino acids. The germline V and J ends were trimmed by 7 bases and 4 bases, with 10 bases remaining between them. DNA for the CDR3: TGTGCCAGCACCAACCAGGGCACCGGGGAGCTGTTTTTT. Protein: CASTNQGTGELFF.

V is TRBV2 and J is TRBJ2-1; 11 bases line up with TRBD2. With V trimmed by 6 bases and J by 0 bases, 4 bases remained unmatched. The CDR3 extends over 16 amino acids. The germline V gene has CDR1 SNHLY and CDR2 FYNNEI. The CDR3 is CASRLAGGSSYNEQFF. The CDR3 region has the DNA TGTGCCAGCAGGCTAGCGGGGGGTAGCTCCTACAATGAGCAGTTCTTC.

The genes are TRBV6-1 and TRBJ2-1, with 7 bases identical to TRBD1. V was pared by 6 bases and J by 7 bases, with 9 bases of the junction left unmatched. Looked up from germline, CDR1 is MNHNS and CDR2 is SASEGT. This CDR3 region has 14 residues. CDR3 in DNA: TGTGCCAGCAGCGCCGGGACAGTGGGGAATGAGCAGTTCTTC. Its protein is CASSAGTVGNEQFF.

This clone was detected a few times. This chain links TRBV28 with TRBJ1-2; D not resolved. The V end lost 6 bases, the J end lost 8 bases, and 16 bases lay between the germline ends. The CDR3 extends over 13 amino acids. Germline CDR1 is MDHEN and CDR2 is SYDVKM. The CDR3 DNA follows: TGTGCCAGCAGCCCCGGTGGGCAGCAGGGCTACACCTTC. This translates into CASSPGGQQGYTF.

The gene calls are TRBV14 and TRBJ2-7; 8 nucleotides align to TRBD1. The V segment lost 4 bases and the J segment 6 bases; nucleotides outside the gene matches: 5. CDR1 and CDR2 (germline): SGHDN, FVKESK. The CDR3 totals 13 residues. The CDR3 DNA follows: TGTGCCAGCAGCCCCAACAGGGGGAGCGAGCAGTACTTC. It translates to CASSPNRGSEQYF.

CDR3 protein: CASSQEGASGGFLGYNEQFF. CDR3 DNA sequence: TGTGCCAGCAGCCAAGAGGGGGCCAGCGGGGGCTTCCTCGGGTACAATGAGCAGTTCTTC. The genes are TRBV4-2 and TRBJ2-1; 8 bases are shared with TRBD2. V lost 0 bases and J lost 4; bases outside the gene matches: 17. The CDR3 runs 20 residues. CDR1 and CDR2 (germline): LGHNA, YNFKEQ.

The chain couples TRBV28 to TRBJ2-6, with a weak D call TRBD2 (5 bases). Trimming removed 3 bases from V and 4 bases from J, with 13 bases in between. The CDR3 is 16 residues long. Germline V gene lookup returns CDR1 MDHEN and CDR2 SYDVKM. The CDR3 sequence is CASSFRTRAGANVLTF. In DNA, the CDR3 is TGTGCCAGCAGTTTCCGGACGAGGGCCGGGGCCAACGTCCTGACTTTC.

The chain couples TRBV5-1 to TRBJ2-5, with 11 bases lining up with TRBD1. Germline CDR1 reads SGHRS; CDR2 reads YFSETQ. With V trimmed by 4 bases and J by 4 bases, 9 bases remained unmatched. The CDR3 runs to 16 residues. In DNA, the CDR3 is TGCGCCAGCAGCCCCTTGGGGGACAGGGGGGTAGAGACCCAGTACTTC. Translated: CASSPLGDRGVETQYF.

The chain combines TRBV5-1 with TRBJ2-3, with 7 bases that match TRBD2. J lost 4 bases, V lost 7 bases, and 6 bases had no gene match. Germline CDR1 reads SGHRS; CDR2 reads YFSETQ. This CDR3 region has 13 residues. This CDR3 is CASGSGASDTQYF. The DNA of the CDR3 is TGCGCCAGCGGCAGCGGGGCATCAGATACGCAGTATTTT.

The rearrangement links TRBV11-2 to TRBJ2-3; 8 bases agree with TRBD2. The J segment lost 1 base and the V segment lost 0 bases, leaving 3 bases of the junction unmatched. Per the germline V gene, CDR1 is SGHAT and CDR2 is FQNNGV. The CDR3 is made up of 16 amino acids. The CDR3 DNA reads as TGTGCCAGCAGCTTAGACGAACTAGCGGGCACAGATACGCAGTATTTT. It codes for CASSLDELAGTDTQYF.

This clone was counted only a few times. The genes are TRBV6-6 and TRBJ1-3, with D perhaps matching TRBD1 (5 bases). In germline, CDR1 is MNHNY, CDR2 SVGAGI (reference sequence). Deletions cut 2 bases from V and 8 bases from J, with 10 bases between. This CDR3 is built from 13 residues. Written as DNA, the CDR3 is TGTGCCAGCAGTTACGACAGAACCGACACCATATATTTT. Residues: CASSYDRTDTIYF.

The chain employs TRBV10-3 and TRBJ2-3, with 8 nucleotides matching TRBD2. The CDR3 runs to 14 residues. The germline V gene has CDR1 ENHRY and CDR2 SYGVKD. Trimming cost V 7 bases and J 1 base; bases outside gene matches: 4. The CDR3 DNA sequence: TGTGCCATCACGCGGCGGGGGGGCACAGATACGCAGTATTTT. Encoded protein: CAITRRGGTDTQYF.

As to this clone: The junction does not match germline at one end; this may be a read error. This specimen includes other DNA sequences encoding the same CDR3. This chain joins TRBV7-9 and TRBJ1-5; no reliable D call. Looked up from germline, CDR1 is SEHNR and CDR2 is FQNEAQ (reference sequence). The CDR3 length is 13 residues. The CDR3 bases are TGCGCCAGCAGCTTAGCGCGGGATCAGCCCCAGCATTTT. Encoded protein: CASSLARDQPQHF.